This T cell receptor beta chain was found in a study of blood T cells in healthy people across ages. Through a sample-barcoded 5' primer and a J-beta primer mix, a second PCR was run for roughly 6 to 12 cycles. TCRdb ran MiXCR on the 5' RACE reads and lists one entry per CDR3 protein. Here the sample spans under 800,000 distinct CDR3 sequences, more than 40% being singletons. This clonotype was seen more than once but under ten times. Specimen: blood. The receptor comes from a woman aged 60-75 years in good health.

This chain's CDR3 is CASSYSYRGLNTEAFF. CDR3 DNA sequence: TGTGCCAGCAGTTACTCGTATAGGGGTCTCAACACTGAAGCTTTCTTT. V and J are TRBV6-5 and TRBJ1-1, with a tentative D call TRBD1 (5 bases). Trimming shortened V by 0 bases and J by 2 bases, and 13 bases separated the two germline ends. The CDR3 runs to 16 residues. From germline, CDR1 is MNHEY and CDR2 SVGAGI.